Below are 5 T cell receptor beta chains sequenced from a single sample in a study of T cell responses to AZD1222 COVID-19 vaccine (dated by TCRdb to about 2021). According to the study, the label for this sample's time point signals: baseline before first vaccination. The library was prepared using the immunoSEQ multiplex PCR assay. The source is immuneACCESS, and TCRdb retained only in-frame sequences with V and J called. Part of the clones is not carried over; for the studies checked, unresolved V genes explain less than half of this, and the remainder is unexplained. Across this sample there are approximately 110,000 clones, with just under 90% seen only once. The top ten hold almost 4.5% of the sample. The sample in question was peripheral blood, obtained on day 0 of AZD1222 vaccination. The source of these receptors is an adult in good health.

The rearrangement links TRBV9 to TRBJ2-5, with D hard to call. V dropped 0 bases and J dropped 5 bases, with 14 bases sitting between them. The CDR3 loop spans 15 amino acids. Per the germline V gene, CDR1 is SGDLS and CDR2 is YYNGEE. The CDR3 reads CASSVDNSHGETQYF. CDR3 bases: TGTGCCAGCAGCGTAGACAACAGCCACGGGGAGACCCAGTACTTC.

The chain uses TRBV19 and TRBJ1-2; a weak D match, TRBD1 (6 bases). V lost 7 bases, J lost 7 bases, and 16 bases lay in between. Germline V gene data show CDR1 as LNHDA and CDR2 as SQIVND (reference sequence). The length of the CDR3 is 13 residues. The CDR3 nucleotides are TGTGCCAGTATTAATGGGGGCGTCTCTGGCTACACCTTC. Protein: CASINGGVSGYTF.

V and J are TRBV5-4 and TRBJ2-1; 9 nucleotides agree with TRBD2. CDR3 length: 16 residues. Germline loops: CDR1 SGHNT, CDR2 YYREEE (reference sequence). J lost 0 bases, V lost 4 bases, and 5 bases had no gene match. In nucleotides, the CDR3 is TGTGCCAGCAGCGTTGGCGGGAGGGCCTCCTACAATGAGCAGTTCTTC. It yields the protein CASSVGGRASYNEQFF.

The J gene is TRBJ2-3, the V gene TRBV5-1; a weak D match, TRBD2 (6 bases). Germline V CDR1 and CDR2: SGHRS, YFSETQ. This CDR3 has 14 residues. Trimming took 5 bases from V and 0 from J, leaving 10 bases between them. CDR3 loop: CASRSGRSTDTQYF. DNA for the CDR3: TGCGCCAGCAGATCAGGGAGGAGCACAGATACGCAGTATTTT.

This rearrangement joins TRBV2 to TRBJ1-5; no clear D. Germline CDR1 SNHLY, CDR2 FYNNEI. Trimming shortened V by 6 bases and J by 9 bases, and 15 bases separated the two germline ends. The CDR3 is 13 amino acids. The CDR3 sequence: CASSEDGFMPQHF. CDR3 DNA sequence: TGTGCCAGCAGCGAGGACGGTTTTATGCCCCAGCATTTT.